The TCR beta chain described here comes from a study of CXCR3 chemokines and chemotherapy response in bladder cancer. One entry per CDR3 protein, called by TCRdb with MiXCR from the PCR reads. The sample carries 13,000 or so distinct CDR3 sequences, around 12% recorded once. This clonotype was detected only a few times. V lost 0 bases, J lost 3 bases, and 2 bases stayed unmatched. Looked up from germline, CDR1 is SGHKS and CDR2 is YYEKEE (reference sequence). This CDR3 has 14 residues. This sample was obtained from a patient whose treatment included neoadjuvant chemotherapy. The TCR sequence derives from a human donor with bladder cancer that did not respond to neoadjuvant chemotherapy. This chain joins TRBV5-5 and TRBJ1-1; the match to TRBD1 covers 7 bases. The CDR3 DNA is TGTGCCAGCAGCTTGGGACAGGGCTACACTGAAGCTTTCTTT. It translates to CASSLGQGYTEAFF.